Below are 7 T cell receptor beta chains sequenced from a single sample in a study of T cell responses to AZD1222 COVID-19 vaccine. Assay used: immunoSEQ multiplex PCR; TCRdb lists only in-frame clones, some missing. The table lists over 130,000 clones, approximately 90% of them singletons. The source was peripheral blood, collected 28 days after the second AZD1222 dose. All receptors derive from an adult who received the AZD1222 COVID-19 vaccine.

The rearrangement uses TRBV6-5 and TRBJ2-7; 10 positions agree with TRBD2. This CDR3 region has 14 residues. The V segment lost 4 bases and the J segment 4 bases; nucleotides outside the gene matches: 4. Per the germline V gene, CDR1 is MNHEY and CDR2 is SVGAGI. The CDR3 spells CASSSSSGSYEQYF. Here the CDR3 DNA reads TGTGCCAGCAGTTCCTCTAGCGGGAGTTACGAGCAGTACTTC.

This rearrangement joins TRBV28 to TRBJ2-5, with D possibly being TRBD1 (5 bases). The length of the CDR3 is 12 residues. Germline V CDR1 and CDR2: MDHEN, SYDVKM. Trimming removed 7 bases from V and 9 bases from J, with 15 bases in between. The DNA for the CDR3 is TGTGCCAGCACCCACCAGGTACAGGCCCAGTACTTC. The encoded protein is CASTHQVQAQYF.

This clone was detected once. The CDR3 region is CASTHRNTEAFF. CDR3 DNA: TGTGCCAGCACCCACCGGAACACTGAAGCTTTCTTT. V and J are TRBV6-5 and TRBJ1-1, with no clear D. V lost 7 bases and J lost 1, with 7 bases in between. The CDR3 contains 12 residues. Germline-derived CDR1 and CDR2 are MNHEY and SVGAGI.

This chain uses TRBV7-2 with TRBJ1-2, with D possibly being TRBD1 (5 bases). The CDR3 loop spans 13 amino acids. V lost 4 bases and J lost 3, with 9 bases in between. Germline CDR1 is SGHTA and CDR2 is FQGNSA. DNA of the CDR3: TGTGCCAGCAGCTCTCGGGGCGACTATGGCTACACCTTC. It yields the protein CASSSRGDYGYTF.

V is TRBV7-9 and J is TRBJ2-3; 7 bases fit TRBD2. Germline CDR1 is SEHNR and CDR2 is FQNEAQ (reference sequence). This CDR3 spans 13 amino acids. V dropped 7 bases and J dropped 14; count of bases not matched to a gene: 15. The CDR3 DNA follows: TGTGCCAGCAAAAATACGCGGGAGTTGATTAGGTATTTT. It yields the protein CASKNTRELIRYF.

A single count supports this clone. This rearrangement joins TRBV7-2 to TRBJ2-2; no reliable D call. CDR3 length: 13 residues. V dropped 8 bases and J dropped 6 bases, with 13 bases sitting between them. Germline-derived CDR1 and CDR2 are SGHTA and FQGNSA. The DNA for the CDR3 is TGTGCCAGCCCGAGAACGGTCTCCGGGGAGCTGTTTTTT. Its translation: CASPRTVSGELFF.

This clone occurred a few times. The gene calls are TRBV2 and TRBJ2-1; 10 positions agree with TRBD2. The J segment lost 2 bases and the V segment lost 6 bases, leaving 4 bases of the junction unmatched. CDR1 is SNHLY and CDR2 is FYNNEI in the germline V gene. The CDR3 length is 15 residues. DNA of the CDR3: TGTGCCAGCAGATTAGCGGGGGGCGCCTACAATGAGCAGTTCTTC. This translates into CASRLAGGAYNEQFF.